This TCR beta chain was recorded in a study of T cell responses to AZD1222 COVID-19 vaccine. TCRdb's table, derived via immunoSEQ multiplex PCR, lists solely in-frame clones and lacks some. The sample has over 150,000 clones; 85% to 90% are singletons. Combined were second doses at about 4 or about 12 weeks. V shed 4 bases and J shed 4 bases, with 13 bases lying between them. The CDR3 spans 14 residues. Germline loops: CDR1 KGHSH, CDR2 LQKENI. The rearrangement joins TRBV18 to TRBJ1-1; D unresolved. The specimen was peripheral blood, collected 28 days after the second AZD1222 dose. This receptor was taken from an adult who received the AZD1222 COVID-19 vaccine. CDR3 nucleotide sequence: TGTGCCAGCTCACAAGGTGGGGTCGGCACTGAAGCTTTCTTT. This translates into CASSQGGVGTEAFF. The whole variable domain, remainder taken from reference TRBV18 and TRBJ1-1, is NAGVMQNPRHLVRRRGQEARLRCSPMKGHSHVYWYRQLPEEGLKFMVYLQKENIIDESGMPKERFSAEFPKEGPSILRIQQVVRGDSAAYFCASSQGGVGTEAFFGQGTRLTVV.